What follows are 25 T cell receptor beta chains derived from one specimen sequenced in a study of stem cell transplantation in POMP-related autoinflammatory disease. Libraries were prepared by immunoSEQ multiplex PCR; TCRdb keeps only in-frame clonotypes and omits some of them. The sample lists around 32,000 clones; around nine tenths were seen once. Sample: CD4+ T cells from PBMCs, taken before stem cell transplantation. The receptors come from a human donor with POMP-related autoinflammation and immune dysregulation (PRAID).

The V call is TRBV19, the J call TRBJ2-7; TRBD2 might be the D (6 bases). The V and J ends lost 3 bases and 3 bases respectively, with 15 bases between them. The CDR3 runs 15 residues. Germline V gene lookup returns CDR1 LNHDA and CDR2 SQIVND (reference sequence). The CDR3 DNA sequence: TGTGCCAGTAGTATCGCCGGGGACGGGAGCTACGAGCAGTACTTC. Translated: CASSIAGDGSYEQYF.

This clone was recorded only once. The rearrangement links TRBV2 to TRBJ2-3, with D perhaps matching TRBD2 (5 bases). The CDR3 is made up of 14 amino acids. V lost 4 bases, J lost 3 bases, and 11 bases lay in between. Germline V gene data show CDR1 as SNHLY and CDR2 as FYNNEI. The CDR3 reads CASSARTATDTQYF. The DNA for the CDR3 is TGTGCCAGCAGTGCGCGGACTGCGACAGATACGCAGTATTTT.

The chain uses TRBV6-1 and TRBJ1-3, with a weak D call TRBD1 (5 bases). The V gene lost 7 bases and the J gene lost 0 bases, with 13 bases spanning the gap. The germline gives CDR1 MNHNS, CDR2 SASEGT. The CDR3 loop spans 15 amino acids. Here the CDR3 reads CASTRGRLSGNTIYF. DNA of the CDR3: TGTGCCAGCACTAGGGGACGGCTCTCTGGAAACACCATATATTTT.

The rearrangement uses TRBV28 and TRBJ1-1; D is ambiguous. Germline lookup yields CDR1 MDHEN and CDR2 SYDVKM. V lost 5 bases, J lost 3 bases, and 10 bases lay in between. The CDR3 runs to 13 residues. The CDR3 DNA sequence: TGTGCCAGCAGTCCTTCCACGGACACTGAAGCTTTCTTT. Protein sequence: CASSPSTDTEAFF.

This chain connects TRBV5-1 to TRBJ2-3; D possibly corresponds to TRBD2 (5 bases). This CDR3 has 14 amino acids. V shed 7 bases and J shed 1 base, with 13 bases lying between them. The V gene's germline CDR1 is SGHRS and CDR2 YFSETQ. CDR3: CASGPEGGTDTQYF. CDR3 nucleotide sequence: TGCGCCAGCGGACCCGAGGGTGGCACAGATACGCAGTATTTT.

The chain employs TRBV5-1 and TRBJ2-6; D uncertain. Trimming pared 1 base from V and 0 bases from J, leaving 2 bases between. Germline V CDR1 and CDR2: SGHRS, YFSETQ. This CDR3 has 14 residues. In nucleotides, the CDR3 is TGCGCCAGCAGCTTGTACTCTGGGGCCAACGTCCTGACTTTC. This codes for CASSLYSGANVLTF.

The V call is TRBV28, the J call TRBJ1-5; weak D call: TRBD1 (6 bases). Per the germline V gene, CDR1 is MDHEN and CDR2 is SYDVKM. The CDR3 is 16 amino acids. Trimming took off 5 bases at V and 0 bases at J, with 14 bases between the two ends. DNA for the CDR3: TGTGCCAGCAGTCGCCCGGGACATATTAGCAATCAGCCCCAGCATTTT. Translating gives CASSRPGHISNQPQHF.

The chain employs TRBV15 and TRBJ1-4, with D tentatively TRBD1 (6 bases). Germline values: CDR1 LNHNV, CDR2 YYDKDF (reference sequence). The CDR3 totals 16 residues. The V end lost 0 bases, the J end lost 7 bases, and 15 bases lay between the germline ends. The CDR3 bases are TGTGCCACCAGCAGAGATTACAGGGAAAACGTTGAAAAACTGTTTTTT. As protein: CATSRDYRENVEKLFF.

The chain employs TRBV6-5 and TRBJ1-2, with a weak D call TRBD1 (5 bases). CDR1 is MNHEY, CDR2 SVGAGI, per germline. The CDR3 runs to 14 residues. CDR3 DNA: TGTGTCACCGCGTCAGGGCACTCCGGCTATGGCTACACCTTC. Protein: CVTASGHSGYGYTF.

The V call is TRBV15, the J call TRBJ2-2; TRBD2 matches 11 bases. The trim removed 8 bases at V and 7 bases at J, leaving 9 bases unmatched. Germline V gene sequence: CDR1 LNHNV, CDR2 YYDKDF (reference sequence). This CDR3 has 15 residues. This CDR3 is CATEFSGRAVGELFF. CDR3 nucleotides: TGTGCCACCGAGTTTAGCGGGAGGGCCGTCGGGGAGCTGTTTTTT.

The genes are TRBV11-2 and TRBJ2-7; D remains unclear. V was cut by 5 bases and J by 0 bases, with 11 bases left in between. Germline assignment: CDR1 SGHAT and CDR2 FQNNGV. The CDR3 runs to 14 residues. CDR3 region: CASSPIGRSYEQYF. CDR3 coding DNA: TGTGCCAGCAGCCCAATTGGACGCTCCTACGAGCAGTACTTC.

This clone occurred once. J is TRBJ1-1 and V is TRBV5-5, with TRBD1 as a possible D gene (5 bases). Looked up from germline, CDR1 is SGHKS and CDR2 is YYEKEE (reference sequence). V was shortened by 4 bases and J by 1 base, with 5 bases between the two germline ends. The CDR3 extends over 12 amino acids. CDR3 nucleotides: TGTGCCAGCAGCCAGGGGAACACTGAAGCTTTCTTT. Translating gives CASSQGNTEAFF.

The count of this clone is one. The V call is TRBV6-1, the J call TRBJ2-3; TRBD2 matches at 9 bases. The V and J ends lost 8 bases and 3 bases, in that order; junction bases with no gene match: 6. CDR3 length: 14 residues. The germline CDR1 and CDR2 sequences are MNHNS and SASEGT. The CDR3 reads CASVPSGKTDTQYF. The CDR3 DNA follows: TGTGCCAGCGTTCCTAGCGGGAAAACAGATACGCAGTATTTT.

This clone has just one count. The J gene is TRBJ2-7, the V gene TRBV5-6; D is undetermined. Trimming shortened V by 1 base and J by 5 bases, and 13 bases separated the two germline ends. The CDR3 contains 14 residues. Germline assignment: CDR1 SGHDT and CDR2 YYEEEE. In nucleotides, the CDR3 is TGTGCCAGCAGCTTGCGTGGGTCGCTCCACGAGCAGTACTTC. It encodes CASSLRGSLHEQYF.

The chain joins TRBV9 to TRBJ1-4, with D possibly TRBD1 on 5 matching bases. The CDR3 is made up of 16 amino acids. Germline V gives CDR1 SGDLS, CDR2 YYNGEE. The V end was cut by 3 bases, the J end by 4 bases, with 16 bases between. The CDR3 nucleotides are TGTGCCAGCAGCGCGGGACCGGGACCGCTTAATGAAAAACTGTTTTTT. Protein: CASSAGPGPLNEKLFF. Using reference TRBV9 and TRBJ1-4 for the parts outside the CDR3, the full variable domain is DSGVTQTPKHLITATGQRVTLRCSPRSGDLSVYWYQQSLDQGLQFLIQYYNGEERAKGNILERFSAQQFPDLHSELNLSSLELGDSALYFCASSAGPGPLNEKLFFGSGTQLSVL.

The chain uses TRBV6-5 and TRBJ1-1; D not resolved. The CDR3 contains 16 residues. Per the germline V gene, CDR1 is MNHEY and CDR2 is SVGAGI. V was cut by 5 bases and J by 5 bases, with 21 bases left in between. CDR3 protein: CASSHYPGIRRTEAFF. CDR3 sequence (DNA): TGTGCCAGCAGTCACTATCCGGGGATACGACGTACTGAAGCTTTCTTT.

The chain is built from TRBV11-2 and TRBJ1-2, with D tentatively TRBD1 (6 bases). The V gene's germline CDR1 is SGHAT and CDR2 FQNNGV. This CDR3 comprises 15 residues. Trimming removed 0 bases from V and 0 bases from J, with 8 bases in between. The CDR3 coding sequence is TGTGCCAGCAGCTTAGATCGGGGGCCTAACTATGGCTACACCTTC. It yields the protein CASSLDRGPNYGYTF.

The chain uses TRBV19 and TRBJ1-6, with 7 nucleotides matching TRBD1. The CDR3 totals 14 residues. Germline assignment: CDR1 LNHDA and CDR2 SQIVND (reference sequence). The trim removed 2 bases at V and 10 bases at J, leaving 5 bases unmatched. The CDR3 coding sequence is TGTGCCAGTAGTATAAGGGACAGCCAATCACCCCTCCACTTT. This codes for CASSIRDSQSPLHF.

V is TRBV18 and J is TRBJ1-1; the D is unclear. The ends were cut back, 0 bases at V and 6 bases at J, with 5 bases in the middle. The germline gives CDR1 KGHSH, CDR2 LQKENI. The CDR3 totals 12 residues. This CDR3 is CASSPPGAEAFF. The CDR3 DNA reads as TGTGCCAGCTCACCACCGGGAGCTGAAGCTTTCTTT.

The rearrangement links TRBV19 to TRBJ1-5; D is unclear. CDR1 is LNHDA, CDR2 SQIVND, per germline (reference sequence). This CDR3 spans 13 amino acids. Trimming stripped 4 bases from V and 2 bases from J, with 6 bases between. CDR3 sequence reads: CASSREGNQPQHF. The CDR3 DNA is TGTGCCAGTAGTAGGGAGGGCAATCAGCCCCAGCATTTT.

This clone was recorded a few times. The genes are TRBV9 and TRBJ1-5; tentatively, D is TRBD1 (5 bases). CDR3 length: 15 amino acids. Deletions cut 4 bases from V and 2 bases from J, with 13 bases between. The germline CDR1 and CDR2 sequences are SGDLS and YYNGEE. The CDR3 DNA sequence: TGTGCCAGCAGCCTAGGGGTAGGTGGCAATCAGCCCCAGCATTTT. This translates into CASSLGVGGNQPQHF.

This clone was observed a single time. Here the CDR3 DNA reads TGCGCCAGCAGTGAGCCGACTAGCGTTAGCACAGATACGCAGTATTTT. Translated, it gives CASSEPTSVSTDTQYF. The V and J genes are TRBV10-2 and TRBJ2-3; 8 bases are shared with TRBD2. Germline V lookup: CDR1 WSHSY, CDR2 SAAADI. The CDR3 is 16 residues long. V lost 2 bases, J lost 0 bases, and 4 bases stayed unmatched.

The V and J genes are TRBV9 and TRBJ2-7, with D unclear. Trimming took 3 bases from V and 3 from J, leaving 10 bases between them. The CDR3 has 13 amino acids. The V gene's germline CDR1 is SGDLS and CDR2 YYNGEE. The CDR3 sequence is CASSDYTGYEQYF. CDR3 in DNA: TGTGCCAGCAGCGACTATACCGGCTACGAGCAGTACTTC. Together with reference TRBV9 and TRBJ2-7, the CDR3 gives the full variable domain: DSGVTQTPKHLITATGQRVTLRCSPRSGDLSVYWYQQSLDQGLQFLIQYYNGEERAKGNILERFSAQQFPDLHSELNLSSLELGDSALYFCASSDYTGYEQYFGPGTRLTVT.

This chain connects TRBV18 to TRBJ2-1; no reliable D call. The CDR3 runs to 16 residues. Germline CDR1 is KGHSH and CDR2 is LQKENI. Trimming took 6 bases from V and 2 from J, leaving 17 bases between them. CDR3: CASSYSGSSTYNEQFF. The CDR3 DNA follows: TGTGCCAGCTCTTACTCCGGGTCCTCAACCTACAATGAGCAGTTCTTC.

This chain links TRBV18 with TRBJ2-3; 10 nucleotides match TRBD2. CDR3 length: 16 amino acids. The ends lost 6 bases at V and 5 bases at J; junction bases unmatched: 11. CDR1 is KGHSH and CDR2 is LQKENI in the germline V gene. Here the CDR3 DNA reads TGTGCCAGCTCGCAGACAGCGGGGGGGCCCGGAGATACGCAGTATTTT. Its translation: CASSQTAGGPGDTQYF.